This TCR beta chain was documented in a study of identical twins. Study observations and caveats: Surplus twin overlap in beta out-of-frame sequences was less pronounced.

This clonotype came up once. The antigen remains undetermined. The V gene's germline CDR1 is ENHRY and CDR2 SYGVKD. The CDR3 is made up of 14 amino acids. With 7 bases clipped from V and 4 bases from J, the junction kept 6 bases outside the gene matches. A single record per CDR3 protein comes from TCRdb applying MiXCR to the 5' RACE reads. The sample contains 600,000 to 800,000 distinct CDR3 sequences, 21% of which appear only once. These data were likewise used in another study, on T cells expressing NK-cell markers. That source reports: Sequenced donors, eight in total, included seven who were HCMV-seropositive and one who was seronegative.

The origin of this receptor is a woman between 18 and 30 years old in good health. What was sequenced was PBMCs. The chain has TRBV10-3 and TRBJ2-1, with TRBD2 matching 8 bases. This chain's CDR3 is CAIIPGGEYNEQFF. The DNA of the CDR3 is TGTGCCATCATTCCCGGGGGGGAATACAATGAGCAGTTCTTC.